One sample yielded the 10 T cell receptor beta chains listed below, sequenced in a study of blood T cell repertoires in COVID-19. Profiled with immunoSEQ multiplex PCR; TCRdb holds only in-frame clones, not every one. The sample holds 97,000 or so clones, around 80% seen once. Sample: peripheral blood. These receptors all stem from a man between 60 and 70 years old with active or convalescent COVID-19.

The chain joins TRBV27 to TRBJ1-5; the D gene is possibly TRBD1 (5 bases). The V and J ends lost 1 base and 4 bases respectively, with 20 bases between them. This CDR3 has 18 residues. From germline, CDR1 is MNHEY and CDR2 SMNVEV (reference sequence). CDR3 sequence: CASSLFGAPGANNQPQHF. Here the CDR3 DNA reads TGTGCCAGCAGTTTATTTGGGGCCCCTGGGGCAAATAATCAGCCCCAGCATTTT.

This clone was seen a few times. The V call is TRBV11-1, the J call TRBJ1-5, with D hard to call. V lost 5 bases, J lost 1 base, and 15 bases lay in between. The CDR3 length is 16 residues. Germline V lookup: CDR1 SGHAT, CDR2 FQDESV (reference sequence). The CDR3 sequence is CASSLINAVSNQPQHF. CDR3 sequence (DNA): TGTGCCAGCAGCCTAATAAACGCGGTGAGCAATCAGCCCCAGCATTTT.

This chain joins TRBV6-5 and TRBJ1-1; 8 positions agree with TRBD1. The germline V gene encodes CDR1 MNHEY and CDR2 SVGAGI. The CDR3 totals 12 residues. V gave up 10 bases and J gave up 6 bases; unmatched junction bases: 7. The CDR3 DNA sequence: TGTGCCATTCAGACAGGGGTCGCTGAAGCTTTCTTT. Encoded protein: CAIQTGVAEAFF.

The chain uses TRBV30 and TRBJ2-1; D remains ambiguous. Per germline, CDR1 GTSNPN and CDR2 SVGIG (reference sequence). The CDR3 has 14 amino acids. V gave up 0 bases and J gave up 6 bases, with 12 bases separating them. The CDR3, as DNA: TGTGCCTGGAGTGTATATTTAGCCGGCAATGAGCAGTTCTTC. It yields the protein CAWSVYLAGNEQFF.

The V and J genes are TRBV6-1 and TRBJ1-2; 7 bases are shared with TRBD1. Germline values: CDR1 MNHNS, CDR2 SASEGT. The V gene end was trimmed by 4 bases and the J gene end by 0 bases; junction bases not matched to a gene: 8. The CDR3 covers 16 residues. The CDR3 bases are TGTGCCAGCAGTGCGCCGGGACAGAGAGCTAACTATGGCTACACCTTC. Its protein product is CASSAPGQRANYGYTF.

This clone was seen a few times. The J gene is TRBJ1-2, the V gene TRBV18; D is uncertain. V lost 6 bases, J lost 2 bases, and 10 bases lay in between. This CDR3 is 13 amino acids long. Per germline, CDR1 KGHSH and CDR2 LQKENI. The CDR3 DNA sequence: TGTGCCAGCTCTACAGAGAAAAACTATGGCTACACCTTC. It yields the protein CASSTEKNYGYTF.

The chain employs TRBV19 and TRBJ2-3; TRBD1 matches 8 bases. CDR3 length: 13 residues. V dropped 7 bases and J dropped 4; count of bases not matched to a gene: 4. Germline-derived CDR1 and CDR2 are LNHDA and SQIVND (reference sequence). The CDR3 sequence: CASKMTGADTQYF. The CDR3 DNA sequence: TGTGCCAGTAAGATGACAGGGGCAGATACGCAGTATTTT.

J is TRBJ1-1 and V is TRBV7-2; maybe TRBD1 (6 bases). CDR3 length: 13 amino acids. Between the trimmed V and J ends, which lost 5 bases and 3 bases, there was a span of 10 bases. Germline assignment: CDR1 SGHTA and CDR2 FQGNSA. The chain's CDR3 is CASSNTGYTEAFF. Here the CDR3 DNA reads TGTGCCAGCAGCAATACAGGGTACACTGAAGCTTTCTTT.

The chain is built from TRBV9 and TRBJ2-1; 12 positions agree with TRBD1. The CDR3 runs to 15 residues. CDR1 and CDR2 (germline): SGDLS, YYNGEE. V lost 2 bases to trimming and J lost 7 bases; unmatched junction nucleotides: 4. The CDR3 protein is CASSVGQGAWNEQFF. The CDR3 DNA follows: TGTGCCAGCAGCGTGGGACAGGGGGCGTGGAATGAGCAGTTCTTC.

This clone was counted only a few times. The CDR3 loop reads CASSPLADTQYF. The DNA for the CDR3 is TGTGCCAGCTCACCACTAGCAGATACGCAGTATTTT. The chain recombines TRBV18 with TRBJ2-3; D gene ambiguous. The V end was cut by 1 base, the J end by 4 bases, with 3 bases between. The CDR3 has 12 amino acids. CDR1 and CDR2 (germline): KGHSH, LQKENI.